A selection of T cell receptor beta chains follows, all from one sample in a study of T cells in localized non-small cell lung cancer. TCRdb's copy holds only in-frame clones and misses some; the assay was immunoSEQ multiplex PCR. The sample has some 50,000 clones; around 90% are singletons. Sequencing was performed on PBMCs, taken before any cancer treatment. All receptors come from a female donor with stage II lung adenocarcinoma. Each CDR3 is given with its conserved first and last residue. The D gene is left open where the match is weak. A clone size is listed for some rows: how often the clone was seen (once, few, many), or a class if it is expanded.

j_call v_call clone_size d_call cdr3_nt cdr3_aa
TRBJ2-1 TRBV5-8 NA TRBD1 TGTGCCAGCGACAGGGGGGTCTCGAATGAGCAGTTCTTC CASDRGVSNEQFF
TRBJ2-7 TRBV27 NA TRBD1 TGTGCCAGCAGTTTATCCGCCCCCGTGACAGGGGGGGAGCAGTACTTC CASSLSAPVTGGEQYF
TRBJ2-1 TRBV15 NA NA TGTGCCACCAGCAGATCGGGACTGTCATACAATGAGCAGTTCTTC CATSRSGLSYNEQFF
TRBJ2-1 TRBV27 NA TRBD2 TGTGCCAGCAGTTTATCGACTAGCGGGGGGACTAATGAGCAGTTCTTC CASSLSTSGGTNEQFF
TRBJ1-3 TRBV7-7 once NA TGTGCCAGCAGCGACCTTGGGTCTGGAAACACCATATATTTT CASSDLGSGNTIYF
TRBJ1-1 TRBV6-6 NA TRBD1 TGTGCCAGCCGTGGGTTGCGACAGGGGGCGGGCACTGAAGCTTTCTTT CASRGLRQGAGTEAFF
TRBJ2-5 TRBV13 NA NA TGTGCCAGCAGCTTGGATCCCGCGACCCAGTACTTC CASSLDPATQYF
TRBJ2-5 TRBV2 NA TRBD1 TGTGCCAGCAGACCCGGGACAGGGGAGGAGACCCAGTACTTC CASRPGTGEETQYF
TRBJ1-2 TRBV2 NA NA TGTGCCAGCAGTGAGGGACTTAACTATGGCTACACCTTC CASSEGLNYGYTF
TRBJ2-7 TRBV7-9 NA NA TGTGCCAGCAGCTTGTCACTAGGGGCTGCCTACGAGCAGTACTTC CASSLSLGAAYEQYF
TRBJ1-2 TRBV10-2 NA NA TGCGCCAGCACATCGGGGTTAAACTATGGCTACACCTTC CASTSGLNYGYTF
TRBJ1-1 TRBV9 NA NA TGTGCCAGCAGCGTACAGACAGGATTAACTGAAGCTTTCTTT CASSVQTGLTEAFF
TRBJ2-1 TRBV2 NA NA TGTGCCAGCAGTGAGGTAGGCAATGAGCAGTTCTTC CASSEVGNEQFF
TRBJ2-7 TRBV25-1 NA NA TGTGCCAGCAGTGACTCCTCCGACACCGGGGGCGAGCAGTACTTC CASSDSSDTGGEQYF
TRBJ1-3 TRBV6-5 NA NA TGTGCCAGCGGGCAGGGATCGTCTGGAAACACCATATATTTT CASGQGSSGNTIYF
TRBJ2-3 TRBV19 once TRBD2 TGTGCCAGTAGTTCCAGACTAGCGGGCCTCACAGATACGCAGTATTTT CASSSRLAGLTDTQYF
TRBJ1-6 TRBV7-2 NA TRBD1 TGTGCCAGCAGCGACAGGGGGCAAAGCTCACCCCTCCACTTT CASSDRGQSSPLHF
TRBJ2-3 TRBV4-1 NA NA TGCGCCAGCAGCACAAATCAGGCTAGCACAGATACGCAGTATTTT CASSTNQASTDTQYF
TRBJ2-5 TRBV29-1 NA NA TGCAGCGTTGCCCAAGGGGGACAAGAGACCCAGTACTTC CSVAQGGQETQYF
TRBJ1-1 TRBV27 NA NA TGTGCCACCCGAACGATAGGTGCTTTCTTT CATRTIGAFF
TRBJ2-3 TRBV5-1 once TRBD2 TGCGCCAGCAGCAAGTCAGTTAGCGGGGGGCTCACAGATACGCAGTATTTT CASSKSVSGGLTDTQYF
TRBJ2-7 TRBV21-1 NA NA TGTGCCAGCAGCCGCGGGGGCCAGAACTACGAGCAGTACTTC CASSRGGQNYEQYF
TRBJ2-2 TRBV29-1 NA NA TGCAGCGTTGTGGGGGTCTCGAACACCGGGGAGCTGTTTTTT CSVVGVSNTGELFF
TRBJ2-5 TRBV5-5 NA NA TGTGCCAGCAGCTGGACAGACGTCGAGACCCAGTACTTC CASSWTDVETQYF
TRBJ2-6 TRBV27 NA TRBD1 TGTGCCAGCAGTACAGAGAAGGGGGCGCGAAACTCTGGGGCCAACGTCCTGACTTTC CASSTEKGARNSGANVLTF
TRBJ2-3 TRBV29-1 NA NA TGCAGCGTTGTTTACAGCGCAGATACGCAGTATTTT CSVVYSADTQYF
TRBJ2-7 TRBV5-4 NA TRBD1 TGTGCCAGCAGTGCCGGGACAGGAGACTACGAGCAGTACTTC CASSAGTGDYEQYF
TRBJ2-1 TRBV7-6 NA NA TGTGCCAGCAGCTTAGACGGGGCCTCCTACAATGAGCAGTTCTTC CASSLDGASYNEQFF
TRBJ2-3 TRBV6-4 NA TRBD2 TGTGCCAGCAGTGACGGGACTGCGGGGGGTGGTGATACGCAGTATTTT CASSDGTAGGGDTQYF
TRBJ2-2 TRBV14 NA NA TGTGCCAGCAGCCAAGGTCATACCGGGGAGCTGTTTTTT CASSQGHTGELFF
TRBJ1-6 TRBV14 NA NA TGTGCCAGCAGCCAGGGCAGTTCTGGGAACAATTCACCCCTCCACTTT CASSQGSSGNNSPLHF
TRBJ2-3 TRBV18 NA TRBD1 TGTGCCAGCTCACCAGGACAGGGGAGCACAGATACGCAGTATTTT CASSPGQGSTDTQYF
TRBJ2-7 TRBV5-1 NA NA TGCGCCAGCAGGGAGTCTCACGAGCAGTACTTC CASRESHEQYF
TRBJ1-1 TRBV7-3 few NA TGTGCCAGCAGCTCGGACAGAAACACTGAAGCTTTCTTT CASSSDRNTEAFF
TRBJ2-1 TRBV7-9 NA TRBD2 TGTGCCAGCAGCCGACTAGCGGGGGCGTACAATGAGCAGTTCTTC CASSRLAGAYNEQFF
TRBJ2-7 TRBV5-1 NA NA TGCGCCAGCAGCTTAGAATTTGGGGGAAGCGAGCAGTACTTC CASSLEFGGSEQYF
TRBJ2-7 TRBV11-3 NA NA TGTGCCAGCAGCTTAGGCAAAGCTCCCTACGAGCAGTACTTC CASSLGKAPYEQYF
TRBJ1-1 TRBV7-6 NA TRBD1 TGTGCCAGCAGCGCGACAGGGGGCAGCGAAGCTTTCTTT CASSATGGSEAFF
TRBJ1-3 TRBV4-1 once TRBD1 TGCGCCAGCAGCCCCGCGTCCCGGGACAGGGTTATGCCTTCTGGAAACACCATATATTTT CASSPASRDRVMPSGNTIYF
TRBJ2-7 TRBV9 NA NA TGTGCCAGCAGCGTAAGATTCGAGAGCTACGAGCAGTACTTC CASSVRFESYEQYF
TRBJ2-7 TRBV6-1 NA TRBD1 TGTGCCTTAACCCCCGGGACAGAGCTATACGAGCAGTACTTC CALTPGTELYEQYF
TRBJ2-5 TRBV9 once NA TGTGCCAGCAGCGTTCTACAGGGAGGAGAGACCCAGTACTTC CASSVLQGGETQYF
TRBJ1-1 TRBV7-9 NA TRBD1 TGTGCCAGCAGCCCGGGGACAGGGCTCACTGAAGCTTTCTTT CASSPGTGLTEAFF
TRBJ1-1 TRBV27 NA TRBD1 TGTGCCAGCAGTTTATCCTACAGGGGACTGAACACTGAAGCTTTCTTT CASSLSYRGLNTEAFF
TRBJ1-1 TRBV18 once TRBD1 TGTGCCAGCTCACCACTTCCGGGACAGATGCTGAACACTGAAGCTTTCTTT CASSPLPGQMLNTEAFF